Each of the 30 T cell receptor beta chains below was sequenced from the same sample in a study of cytomegalovirus exposure and HLA in healthy donors. The PCR had 60 Vbeta and 13 Jbeta primers. Libraries were prepared by immunoSEQ multiplex PCR; TCRdb keeps only in-frame clonotypes and omits some of them. Among roughly 180,000 clones, approximately 84% were seen once, and the ten largest hold 4.8%. The sequenced sample consisted of PBMCs. The receptors derive from a girl between 5 and 17 years old in good health and CMV-seropositive.

The CDR3 loop reads CASSRDRFFGYGYTF. In DNA, the CDR3 is TGTGCCAGCAGCCGGGACAGGTTTTTCGGCTATGGCTACACCTTC. This chain connects TRBV14 to TRBJ1-2, with 8 bases matching TRBD1. CDR1 and CDR2 (germline): SGHDN, FVKESK. This CDR3 spans 15 amino acids. Losses at the gene ends were 4 bases for V and 4 bases for J; bases not matched to a gene: 8. Based on the CDR3 plus reference TRBV14 and TRBJ1-2, the full variable domain is EAGVTQFPSHSVIEKGQTVTLRCDPISGHDNLYWYRRVMGKEIKFLLHFVKESKQDESGMPNNRFLAERTGGTYSTLKVQPAELEDSGVYFCASSRDRFFGYGYTFGSGTRLTVV.

The chain links TRBV30 to TRBJ2-7; 9 nucleotides line up with TRBD1. CDR3 length equals 14 residues. J gave up 3 bases and V 1 base, and 4 bases lay outside the gene matches. From germline, CDR1 is GTSNPN and CDR2 SVGIG (reference sequence). The CDR3 loop reads CAWSGGTGRYEQYF. In DNA form, the CDR3 reads TGTGCCTGGAGTGGTGGGACAGGGCGCTACGAGCAGTACTTC.

This sequence joins TRBV5-6 and TRBJ2-7, with TRBD2 as a possible D gene (5 bases). Trimming left V 4 bases short and J 0 bases short, with 5 bases between. The CDR3 covers 12 residues. CDR1 and CDR2 from the germline V gene are SGHDT and YYEEEE. The CDR3 protein is CASSAGSYEQYF. The CDR3 DNA reads TGTGCCAGCAGCGCGGGCTCCTACGAGCAGTACTTC.

J is TRBJ1-2 and V is TRBV11-2; possibly TRBD1 for D (5 bases). Deletions cut 4 bases from V and 8 bases from J, with 17 bases between. The CDR3 is 14 amino acids. Germline V gene sequence: CDR1 SGHAT, CDR2 FQNNGV. The CDR3 nucleotides are TGTGCCAGCAGCTCGCCTAACAGGCGGGGCGGCTACACCTTC. This encodes CASSSPNRRGGYTF.

The rearrangement joins TRBV18 to TRBJ1-1, with a possible D match to TRBD1 (6 bases). Germline values: CDR1 KGHSH, CDR2 LQKENI. The V and J ends lost 6 bases and 5 bases respectively, with 19 bases between them. This CDR3 spans 15 amino acids. CDR3 protein: CASSPAKGEGTEAFF. The DNA of the CDR3 is TGTGCCAGCTCCCCGGCCAAGGGGGAGGGGACTGAAGCTTTCTTT. The complete variable domain, with remaining parts taken from reference TRBV18 and TRBJ1-1, reads NAGVMQNPRHLVRRRGQEARLRCSPMKGHSHVYWYRQLPEEGLKFMVYLQKENIIDESGMPKERFSAEFPKEGPSILRIQQVVRGDSAAYFCASSPAKGEGTEAFFGQGTRLTVV.

CDR3 region: CASSVTGGPGGYTF. In DNA, the CDR3 is TGTGCCAGCAGCGTCACAGGTGGCCCTGGGGGCTACACCTTC. The rearrangement joins TRBV7-9 to TRBJ1-2; a possible D gene is TRBD1 (5 bases). Germline V lookup: CDR1 SEHNR, CDR2 FQNEAQ (reference sequence). This CDR3 has 14 amino acids. V shed 5 bases and J shed 8 bases, with 18 bases lying between them.

Only one count was recorded for this clone. Other DNA sequences in the same sample also yield this CDR3. The chain links TRBV5-1 to TRBJ2-7; maybe TRBD1 (5 bases). Germline CDR1 and CDR2: SGHRS and YFSETQ. Between the trimmed V and J ends, which lost 1 base and 3 bases, there was a span of 8 bases. The CDR3 is 13 residues long. CDR3 sequence (DNA): TGCGCCAGCAGCTTGACAGGAATCTACGAGCAGTACTTC. It is translated as CASSLTGIYEQYF.

This rearrangement joins TRBV5-6 to TRBJ2-5; 7 nucleotides match TRBD1. V lost 4 bases, J lost 11 bases, and 20 bases stayed unmatched. The CDR3 is 16 residues long. CDR1 is SGHDT, CDR2 YYEEEE, per germline. The CDR3 bases are TGTGCCAGCAGCGAGTACCCCGGGACAGCCACCCTGGGGCAGTACTTC. The encoded protein is CASSEYPGTATLGQYF.

The V call is TRBV25-1, the J call TRBJ1-6, with TRBD1 as a possible D gene (6 bases). The germline gives CDR1 MGHDK, CDR2 SYGVNS. This CDR3 is built from 17 residues. Trimming cost V 1 base and J 0 bases, with 10 bases left between them. CDR3 coding DNA: TGTGCCAGCAGTGAATGGGTAGGGGGCTCCTATAATTCACCCCTCCACTTT. Encoded protein: CASSEWVGGSYNSPLHF.

V gene TRBV18 combines with J gene TRBJ2-5; 11 bases match TRBD2. V dropped 6 bases and J dropped 3; count of bases not matched to a gene: 12. CDR3 length equals 17 residues. Germline values: CDR1 KGHSH, CDR2 LQKENI. CDR3 nucleotide sequence: TGTGCCAGCTCGTACCTTAATCCGGGACTAGCGGAAGAGACCCAGTACTTC. Its translation is CASSYLNPGLAEETQYF.

This rearrangement joins TRBV4-2 to TRBJ2-7, with 8 bases aligning to TRBD1. Germline V lookup: CDR1 LGHNA, CDR2 YNFKEQ. CDR3 length: 21 residues. The V segment lost 4 bases and the J segment 1 base; nucleotides outside the gene matches: 24. The CDR3 region has the DNA TGTGCCAGCAGCCGGCGGTTAGGAGGACAGGGATTAAGGGCAATATCCTACGAGCAGTACTTC. It translates to CASSRRLGGQGLRAISYEQYF.

The chain links TRBV4-2 to TRBJ2-3; D uncertain. V lost 1 base and J lost 0, with 11 bases in between. Germline values: CDR1 LGHNA, CDR2 YNFKEQ. The CDR3 runs 16 residues. The CDR3 bases are TGTGCCAGCAGCCAAGTAGGCGGTACTAGCACAGATACGCAGTATTTT. Its protein is CASSQVGGTSTDTQYF.

A single count supports this clone. The chain carries TRBV29-1 and TRBJ1-1; D remains ambiguous. In germline, CDR1 is SQVTM, CDR2 ANQGSEA. V lost 7 bases and J 7 bases, leaving 4 bases between the germline ends. CDR3 length equals 8 residues. The CDR3 coding sequence is TGCAGCGACGGTGAAGCTTTCTTT. It translates to CSDGEAFF.

For the CDR3, the DNA is TGTGCCAGTAGGGAGACAGGGGCCAACACCGGGGAGCTGTTTTTT. It specifies CASRETGANTGELFF. The chain couples TRBV19 to TRBJ2-2; TRBD1 matches 8 bases. The V gene end was trimmed by 6 bases and the J gene end by 2 bases; junction bases not matched to a gene: 5. CDR1 and CDR2 (germline): LNHDA, SQIVND (reference sequence). The CDR3 sequence is 15 residues long.

The J gene is TRBJ2-7, the V gene TRBV6-5; 8 nucleotides line up with TRBD1. Trimming removed 2 bases from V and 7 bases from J; junction bases left unmatched: 7. This CDR3 spans 14 amino acids. CDR1 MNHEY and CDR2 SVGAGI come from the germline V gene. The CDR3 region has the DNA TGTGCCAGCAGTTACCAGGGGGCGAACGGTGAGCAGTACTTC. It encodes CASSYQGANGEQYF.

CDR3 residues: CASTGQGALGGNTIYF. Written as DNA, the CDR3 is TGTGCCAGCACCGGACAGGGGGCTCTCGGTGGAAACACCATATATTTT. The chain links TRBV11-2 to TRBJ1-3, with 11 bases identical to TRBD1. The CDR3 is made up of 16 amino acids. Trimming took 7 bases from V and 3 from J; bases not matched to a gene: 8. The germline V gene has CDR1 SGHAT and CDR2 FQNNGV. The full variable domain, rest sourced from reference TRBV11-2 and TRBJ1-3, is EAGVAQSPRYKIIEKRQSVAFWCNPISGHATLYWYQQILGQGPKLLIQFQNNGVVDDSQLPKDRFSAERLKGVDSTLKIQPAKLEDSAVYLCASTGQGALGGNTIYFGEGSWLTVV.

The chain links TRBV5-1 to TRBJ2-3, with TRBD2 identical over 8 bases. The CDR3 has 14 residues. V dropped 4 bases and J dropped 5; count of bases not matched to a gene: 6. Germline V gene lookup returns CDR1 SGHRS and CDR2 YFSETQ. In DNA form, the CDR3 reads TGCGCCAGCAGCGATACTAGCGGAGGAGATACGCAGTATTTT. It yields the protein CASSDTSGGDTQYF.

This chain uses TRBV7-9 with TRBJ2-5, with D tentatively TRBD1 (6 bases). With 2 bases removed from V and 2 bases from J, the gap between germline ends came to 12 bases. CDR1 is SEHNR, CDR2 FQNEAQ, per germline (reference sequence). This CDR3 is built from 15 residues. As DNA, the CDR3 is TGTGCCAGCAGCTTACCGTTCCAGGGGCAAGAGACCCAGTACTTC. Translating gives CASSLPFQGQETQYF.

This clone was found once. J is TRBJ1-2 and V is TRBV7-9; weak D call: TRBD1 (5 bases). Per the germline V gene, CDR1 is SEHNR and CDR2 is FQNEAQ (reference sequence). Trimming stripped 3 bases from V and 5 bases from J, with 13 bases between. This CDR3 contains 14 residues. In nucleotides, the CDR3 is TGTGCCAGCAGCTTTCGGGGGGTTGGGTATGGCTACACCTTC. It yields the protein CASSFRGVGYGYTF.

The V gene is TRBV6-5, the J gene TRBJ1-2, with 10 bases lining up with TRBD1. The CDR3 length is 14 residues. Trimming cost V 6 bases and J 8 bases; bases outside gene matches: 9. Germline V gives CDR1 MNHEY, CDR2 SVGAGI. CDR3 coding DNA: TGTGCCAGCAGCAGAGGGGACAGGGGAGACGGCTACACCTTC. It codes for CASSRGDRGDGYTF.

The chain is built from TRBV9 and TRBJ1-2; D remains ambiguous. The CDR3 spans 14 residues. In germline, CDR1 is SGDLS, CDR2 YYNGEE. The germline V and J ends were trimmed by 0 bases and 4 bases, with 10 bases remaining between them. CDR3 nucleotides: TGTGCCAGCAGCGTAGGGGCGCCCTCCTATGGCTACACCTTC. Amino acids: CASSVGAPSYGYTF.

The chain employs TRBV5-1 and TRBJ1-1; D is ambiguous. V gave up 1 base and J gave up 8 bases, with 6 bases separating them. From germline, CDR1 is SGHRS and CDR2 YFSETQ. The CDR3 is 11 residues long. In DNA, the CDR3 is TGCGCCAGCAGCTTGAAAGAGGAAGCTTTCTTT. Amino acid sequence: CASSLKEEAFF.

The chain carries TRBV19 and TRBJ1-2; weak D call: TRBD1 (5 bases). CDR1 is LNHDA and CDR2 is SQIVND in the germline V gene (reference sequence). Trimming cost V 8 bases and J 2 bases, with 15 bases left between them. This CDR3 region has 14 residues. The CDR3 sequence: CASYTGGKNYGYTF. In DNA, the CDR3 is TGTGCCAGTTATACGGGGGGGAAGAACTATGGCTACACCTTC.

V and J are TRBV19 and TRBJ2-7; TRBD1 matches 8 bases. Losses at the gene ends were 6 bases for V and 3 bases for J; bases not matched to a gene: 10. The CDR3 is made up of 15 amino acids. Germline V lookup: CDR1 LNHDA, CDR2 SQIVND (reference sequence). The CDR3 is CASSDRDRLSYEQYF. Written as DNA, the CDR3 is TGTGCCAGTAGCGACCGGGACAGGTTAAGCTACGAGCAGTACTTC. Using reference TRBV19 and TRBJ2-7 for the parts outside the CDR3, the full variable domain is DGGITQSPKYLFRKEGQNVTLSCEQNLNHDAMYWYRQDPGQGLRLIYYSQIVNDFQKGDIAEGYSVSREKKESFPLTVTSAQKNPTAFYLCASSDRDRLSYEQYFGPGTRLTVT.

V and J are TRBV18 and TRBJ1-4; no clear D gene. The CDR3 length is 14 residues. The germline V gene has CDR1 KGHSH and CDR2 LQKENI. V was clipped by 3 bases and J by 7 bases, with 12 bases between them. The CDR3 loop reads CASSPRSTGEKLFF. The DNA of the CDR3 is TGTGCCAGCTCACCTCGGTCCACGGGTGAAAAACTGTTTTTT.

J is TRBJ1-1 and V is TRBV5-1; D is uncertain. Germline V gene lookup returns CDR1 SGHRS and CDR2 YFSETQ. The V and J ends lost 4 bases and 0 bases respectively, with 7 bases between them. CDR3 length: 13 amino acids. The CDR3 nucleotides read TGCGCCAGCAGCCTGGTAGTGAACACTGAAGCTTTCTTT. Translated: CASSLVVNTEAFF.

The V gene is TRBV6-1, the J gene TRBJ1-2; D not resolved. The CDR3 is 13 amino acids. Per the germline V gene, CDR1 is MNHNS and CDR2 is SASEGT. Between the trimmed V and J ends, which lost 8 bases and 2 bases, there was a span of 12 bases. CDR3: CASRRAGNYGYTF. The CDR3 DNA is TGTGCCAGCCGTCGTGCGGGCAACTATGGCTACACCTTC.

Remarks on this clone: A junction end diverges from the germline sequence, so it may reflect a read error. The J gene is TRBJ2-5, the V gene TRBV2; perhaps TRBD1 as D (5 bases). CDR1 and CDR2 from the germline V gene are SNHLY and FYNNEI. The CDR3 covers 12 residues. CDR3 coding DNA: TGTGCCAGCAGTGGGGGCCAAAAGACCCAGTACTTC. Its protein product is CASSGGQKTQYF.

The chain recombines TRBV12-5 with TRBJ1-1, with no clear D. CDR1 is LGHNT, CDR2 FRNRAP, per germline. Trimming left V 7 bases short and J 3 bases short, with 12 bases between. The CDR3 contains 13 residues. CDR3 bases: TGTGCTAGTGCTCCCCGGGAGGACACTGAAGCTTTCTTT. As protein: CASAPREDTEAFF.

The rearrangement joins TRBV9 to TRBJ2-7; D perhaps matches TRBD1 (5 bases). Germline values: CDR1 SGDLS, CDR2 YYNGEE. The V end was cut by 4 bases, the J end by 3 bases, with 20 bases between. The CDR3 consists of 16 residues. The CDR3: CASSITWGSRIYEQYF. CDR3 sequence (DNA): TGTGCCAGCAGCATAACCTGGGGCTCGAGAATCTACGAGCAGTACTTC.